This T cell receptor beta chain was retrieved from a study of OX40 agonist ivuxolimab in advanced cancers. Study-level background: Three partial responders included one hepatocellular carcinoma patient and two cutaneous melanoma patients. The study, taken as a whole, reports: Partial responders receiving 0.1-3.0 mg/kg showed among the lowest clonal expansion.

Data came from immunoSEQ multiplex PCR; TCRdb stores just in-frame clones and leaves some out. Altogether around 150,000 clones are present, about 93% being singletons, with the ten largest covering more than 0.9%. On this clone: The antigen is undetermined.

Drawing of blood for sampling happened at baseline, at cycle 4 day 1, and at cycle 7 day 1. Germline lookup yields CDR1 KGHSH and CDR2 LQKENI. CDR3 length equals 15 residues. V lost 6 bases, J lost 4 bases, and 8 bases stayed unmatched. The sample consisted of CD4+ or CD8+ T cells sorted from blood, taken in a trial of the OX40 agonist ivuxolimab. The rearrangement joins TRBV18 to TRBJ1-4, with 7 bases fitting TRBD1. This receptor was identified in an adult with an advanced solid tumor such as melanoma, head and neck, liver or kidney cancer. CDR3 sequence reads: CASSPPGQYNEKLFF. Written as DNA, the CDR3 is TGTGCCAGCTCGCCTCCGGGACAGTATAATGAAAAACTGTTTTTT.